The clone carrying this T cell receptor beta chain was detected only a few times. Germline V gene data show CDR1 as LNHDA and CDR2 as SQIVND (reference sequence). Deletions cut 1 base from V and 1 base from J, with 13 bases between. The CDR3 is 16 amino acids. Random-hexamer reverse transcription was applied to about 0.45 to 1 ug RNA. Amplification of TCR beta CDR3 was carried out by immunoSEQ multiplex PCR, which covered 54 Vbeta and 13 Jbeta segments. TCRdb analysed the immunoSEQ multiplex PCR reads with MiXCR anew, one entry per CDR3 protein. The sample holds about 400,000 distinct CDR3 sequences, around 83% seen once. The entry originates in a study of CD8 T cells in Susac syndrome. From blood CD8+ and CD4+ T cells, TCR beta sequences were generated. Those who served as multiple sclerosis controls were treatment-naive patients with stable or active relapsing-remitting disease. Isolation of CD8+ and CD4+ T cells was performed negatively, whereas enrichment of TEMRA cells was done by FACS.

The chain employs TRBV19 and TRBJ1-2, with D tentatively TRBD1 (5 bases). Sequenced: CD8+ T cells from PBMCs. This sequence was found in a human donor with multiple sclerosis. This chain's CDR3 is CASSIAADSLNYGYTF. The CDR3 nucleotides read TGTGCCAGTAGTATAGCCGCCGACAGCCTTAACTATGGCTACACCTTC.